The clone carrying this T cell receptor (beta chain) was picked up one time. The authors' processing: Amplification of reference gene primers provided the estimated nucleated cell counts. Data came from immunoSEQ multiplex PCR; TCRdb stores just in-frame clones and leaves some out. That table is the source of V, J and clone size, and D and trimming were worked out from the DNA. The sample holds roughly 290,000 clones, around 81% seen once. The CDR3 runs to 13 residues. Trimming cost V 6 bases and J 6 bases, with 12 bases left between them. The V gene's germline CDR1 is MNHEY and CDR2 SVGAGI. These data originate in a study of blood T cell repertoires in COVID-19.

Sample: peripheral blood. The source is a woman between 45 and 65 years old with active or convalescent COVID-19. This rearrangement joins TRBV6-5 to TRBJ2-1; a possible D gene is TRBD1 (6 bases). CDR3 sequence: CASRATGFNEQFF. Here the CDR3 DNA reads TGTGCCAGCAGGGCGACAGGCTTCAATGAGCAGTTCTTC.